These 31 T cell receptor beta chains were all obtained from the same sample, sequenced in a study of T cell responses to AZD1222 COVID-19 vaccine. The assay was immunoSEQ multiplex PCR, and TCRdb's table has in-frame clones only and misses some. The table shows around 110,000 clones, with 92% occurring only once. The source was peripheral blood, collected 28 days after the second AZD1222 dose. The receptors come from an adult who received the AZD1222 COVID-19 vaccine.

The chain links TRBV10-3 to TRBJ1-1; D is ambiguous. Deletions cut 6 bases from V and 0 bases from J, with 17 bases between. There are 16 residues in the CDR3. Germline CDR1 is ENHRY and CDR2 is SYGVKD. Here the CDR3 reads CAISPLVGGMNTEAFF. For the CDR3, the DNA is TGTGCCATCAGCCCTCTCGTCGGCGGTATGAACACTGAAGCTTTCTTT.

The CDR3 is CASRMTSGTGQYEQYF. The DNA for the CDR3 is TGTGCCAGCAGGATGACTAGCGGGACAGGGCAGTACGAGCAGTACTTC. This rearrangement joins TRBV28 to TRBJ2-7; TRBD2 matches at 11 bases. CDR1 MDHEN and CDR2 SYDVKM come from the germline V gene. Trimming removed 6 bases from V and 4 bases from J; junction bases left unmatched: 11. The CDR3 length is 16 residues.

This chain connects TRBV5-4 to TRBJ1-1; 7 positions match TRBD1. The J segment lost 6 bases and the V segment lost 0 bases, leaving 8 bases of the junction unmatched. The germline gives CDR1 SGHNT, CDR2 YYREEE (reference sequence). The CDR3 is 15 residues long. CDR3 amino acids: CASSLEGARESEAFF. CDR3 in DNA: TGTGCCAGCAGCTTGGAGGGGGCGCGTGAGTCTGAAGCTTTCTTT.

The chain joins TRBV7-8 to TRBJ2-3; D may be TRBD2 (5 bases). The CDR3 covers 14 residues. In germline, CDR1 is SGHVS, CDR2 FQNEAQ. Trimming cost V 7 bases and J 2 bases, with 13 bases left between them. The CDR3 bases are TGTGCCAGCACCCTTCGGGGAGACACAGATACGCAGTATTTT. It codes for CASTLRGDTDTQYF.

V is TRBV18 and J is TRBJ1-1; D is uncertain. The germline V gene encodes CDR1 KGHSH and CDR2 LQKENI. CDR3 length equals 12 residues. V lost 3 bases and J 8 bases, leaving 10 bases between the germline ends. The DNA for the CDR3 is TGTGCCAGCTCACCGTTGTTGGGGGAAGCTTTCTTT. This sequence encodes CASSPLLGEAFF.

Here the CDR3 DNA reads TGTGCCAGCAGTTGGCGGGACAGTGCCTATGGCTACACCTTC. It codes for CASSWRDSAYGYTF. The chain recombines TRBV27 with TRBJ1-2; 7 bases match TRBD1. This CDR3 is 14 amino acids long. Per the germline V gene, CDR1 is MNHEY and CDR2 is SMNVEV (reference sequence). V dropped 4 bases and J dropped 4; count of bases not matched to a gene: 6.

The rearrangement uses TRBV2 and TRBJ2-1; the D gene is possibly TRBD2 (6 bases). The CDR3 sequence is 16 residues long. V lost 6 bases, J lost 4 bases, and 19 bases lay in between. Germline values: CDR1 SNHLY, CDR2 FYNNEI. CDR3 sequence reads: CASRGYTSSKYNEQFF. CDR3 sequence (DNA): TGTGCCAGCAGAGGATACACTAGCAGTAAATACAATGAGCAGTTCTTC.

This sequence joins TRBV2 and TRBJ2-2, with 10 nucleotides matching TRBD1. Per the germline V gene, CDR1 is SNHLY and CDR2 is FYNNEI. This CDR3 is 15 amino acids long. The V gene end was trimmed by 8 bases and the J gene end by 5 bases; junction bases not matched to a gene: 8. The CDR3 DNA reads TGTGCCAGCCAGGAGGGACAGGGGCGGACCGGGGAGCTGTTTTTT. It yields the protein CASQEGQGRTGELFF.

This rearrangement joins TRBV28 to TRBJ1-1; no clear D. This CDR3 is 14 amino acids long. Germline CDR1 and CDR2: MDHEN and SYDVKM. Trimming removed 7 bases from V and 1 base from J, with 13 bases in between. Here the CDR3 reads CASTFPGGNTEAFF. DNA of the CDR3: TGTGCCAGCACCTTCCCGGGAGGGAACACTGAAGCTTTCTTT.

The rearrangement joins TRBV9 to TRBJ1-5, with D perhaps matching TRBD1 (5 bases). Germline loops: CDR1 SGDLS, CDR2 YYNGEE. V shed 3 bases and J shed 7 bases, with 17 bases lying between them. The length of the CDR3 is 15 residues. DNA of the CDR3: TGTGCCAGCAGCGACGGGACGCCGGGTGTACAGCCCCAGCATTTT. Translating gives CASSDGTPGVQPQHF.

The chain has TRBV9 and TRBJ1-2; 7 nucleotides agree with TRBD1. The CDR3 is made up of 14 amino acids. The J segment lost 0 bases and the V segment lost 5 bases, leaving 4 bases of the junction unmatched. Looked up from germline, CDR1 is SGDLS and CDR2 is YYNGEE. The CDR3 DNA sequence: TGTGCCAGCAGAGGGGACAGAACTAACTATGGCTACACCTTC. Its protein is CASRGDRTNYGYTF. Complete variable domain (other parts from reference TRBV9 and TRBJ1-2): DSGVTQTPKHLITATGQRVTLRCSPRSGDLSVYWYQQSLDQGLQFLIQYYNGEERAKGNILERFSAQQFPDLHSELNLSSLELGDSALYFCASRGDRTNYGYTFGSGTRLTVV.

The chain links TRBV6-5 to TRBJ1-1; D perhaps matches TRBD1 (6 bases). Trimming removed 4 bases from V and 6 bases from J, with 15 bases in between. The CDR3 spans 14 residues. Looked up from germline, CDR1 is MNHEY and CDR2 is SVGAGI. CDR3: CASSLDTGRAEAFF. The DNA for the CDR3 is TGTGCCAGCAGTTTGGATACAGGGAGGGCTGAAGCTTTCTTT.

The rearrangement joins TRBV3-1 (or the pseudogene TRBV3-2) to TRBJ2-7, with D possibly being TRBD2 (5 bases). This CDR3 is 14 amino acids long. Germline V gives CDR1 LGHDT, CDR2 YNNKEL (reference sequence). The germline V and J ends were trimmed by 3 bases and 0 bases, with 9 bases remaining between them. The CDR3 is CASSQNEGSYEQYF. CDR3 DNA sequence: TGTGCCAGCAGCCAGAACGAGGGCTCCTACGAGCAGTACTTC.

The chain couples TRBV3-1 (or the pseudogene TRBV3-2) to TRBJ2-5; D unresolved. The length of the CDR3 is 14 residues. Germline CDR1 is LGHDT and CDR2 is YNNKEL (reference sequence). V lost 4 bases and J 3 bases, leaving 12 bases between the germline ends. The CDR3 DNA is TGTGCCAGCAGCCCCTCGGGCAGGAAAGAGACCCAGTACTTC. Translation: CASSPSGRKETQYF.

The rearrangement uses TRBV5-4 and TRBJ1-3; D is perhaps TRBD1 (6 bases). Germline loops: CDR1 SGHNT, CDR2 YYREEE (reference sequence). Between the trimmed V and J ends, which lost 5 bases and 5 bases, there was a span of 14 bases. The CDR3 is 14 amino acids. The CDR3, as DNA: TGTGCCAGCAGGTTGTGGGGGGGCCGAAACACCATATATTTT. Protein: CASRLWGGRNTIYF.

The chain employs TRBV6-5 and TRBJ1-1; D unresolved. The CDR3 loop spans 13 amino acids. The V end was cut by 6 bases, the J end by 5 bases, with 13 bases between. CDR1 and CDR2 from the germline V gene are MNHEY and SVGAGI. CDR3 in amino acids: CASSEVWRTEAFF. The CDR3 DNA follows: TGTGCCAGCAGCGAGGTTTGGAGGACTGAAGCTTTCTTT.

The chain recombines TRBV4-1 with TRBJ2-7, with no clear D. Trimming took off 3 bases at V and 2 bases at J, with 11 bases between the two ends. The V gene's germline CDR1 is MGHRA and CDR2 YSYEKL. CDR3 size: 14 residues. CDR3 nucleotides: TGCGCCAGCAGCCATCGGGCCGATGCCTACGAGCAGTACTTC. Its protein is CASSHRADAYEQYF.

Of note for this clone: An end of the junction does not agree with germline; a read error may underlie this. The chain couples TRBV28 to TRBJ2-5; TRBD1 matches at 7 bases. This CDR3 contains 13 residues. CDR1 MDHEN and CDR2 SYDVKM come from the germline V gene. CDR3 DNA: TGTGCCTGCAGGGACAGCACTAAAGAGACCCAGTACTTC. Translating it yields CACRDSTKETQYF.

The CDR3 bases are TGTGCCAGCAGCTTGTGGGGGCCCTCTTACGAGCAGTACTTC. This codes for CASSLWGPSYEQYF. The J gene is TRBJ2-7, the V gene TRBV5-6, with a possible D match to TRBD1 (6 bases). This CDR3 region has 14 residues. V was pared by 1 base and J by 4 bases, with 12 bases between. Per the germline V gene, CDR1 is SGHDT and CDR2 is YYEEEE.

The rearrangement joins TRBV7-2 to TRBJ2-3; D is undetermined. This CDR3 has 13 residues. Germline-derived CDR1 and CDR2 are SGHTA and FQGNSA. The ends were cut back, 3 bases at V and 3 bases at J, with 7 bases in the middle. The CDR3 spells CASSLAETDTQYF. CDR3 DNA: TGTGCCAGCAGCTTGGCGGAGACAGATACGCAGTATTTT.

This rearrangement joins TRBV4-2 to TRBJ1-3, with no clear D. Germline-derived CDR1 and CDR2 are LGHNA and YNFKEQ. This CDR3 is 13 amino acids long. Deletions cut 0 bases from V and 4 bases from J, with 4 bases between. This CDR3 is CASSQDLGNTIYF. The CDR3 nucleotides are TGTGCCAGCAGCCAAGACCTAGGAAACACCATATATTTT.

This chain joins TRBV28 and TRBJ1-1; the D gene is possibly TRBD1 (5 bases). The CDR3 spans 16 residues. Germline lookup yields CDR1 MDHEN and CDR2 SYDVKM. Trimming cost V 5 bases and J 3 bases, with 19 bases left between them. CDR3 residues: CASSTAGRSWDTEAFF. In DNA form, the CDR3 reads TGTGCCAGCAGTACAGCAGGGCGGTCGTGGGACACTGAAGCTTTCTTT.

The CDR3 DNA sequence: TGTGCCAGCAGGCGGGAGGGTATGGATTACGAGCAGTACTTC. As protein: CASRREGMDYEQYF. This rearrangement joins TRBV2 to TRBJ2-7; 9 bases line up with TRBD2. Germline CDR1 reads SNHLY; CDR2 reads FYNNEI. V gave up 6 bases and J gave up 4 bases; unmatched junction bases: 7. The CDR3 contains 14 residues.

J is TRBJ1-2 and V is TRBV6-1, with D possibly being TRBD1 (5 bases). V shed 3 bases and J shed 7 bases, with 15 bases lying between them. CDR1 and CDR2 (germline): MNHNS, SASEGT. The CDR3 contains 14 residues. The CDR3 nucleotides are TGTGCCAGCAGTGATTTTCTGGGGGTAGGTGGCTACACCTTC. Its translation: CASSDFLGVGGYTF.

V and J are TRBV6-5 and TRBJ1-2; possibly TRBD1 for D (6 bases). V was pared by 5 bases and J by 0 bases, with 13 bases between. Germline V gene sequence: CDR1 MNHEY, CDR2 SVGAGI. CDR3 length: 15 residues. CDR3 loop: CASSRYGQTNYGYTF. Here the CDR3 DNA reads TGTGCCAGCAGTCGTTACGGACAGACTAACTATGGCTACACCTTC.

The V gene is TRBV6-6, the J gene TRBJ1-5; TRBD1 matches at 9 bases. Per the germline V gene, CDR1 is MNHNY and CDR2 is SVGAGI (reference sequence). J lost 2 bases, V lost 5 bases, and 31 bases had no gene match. There are 24 residues in the CDR3. The CDR3 here is CASSPWTGVYDRVKRGYGNQPQHF. The CDR3 bases are TGTGCCAGCAGTCCCTGGACAGGGGTTTACGATCGGGTTAAGAGGGGATATGGCAATCAGCCCCAGCATTTT.

The chain recombines TRBV7-3 with TRBJ2-3; D perhaps matches TRBD2 (5 bases). This CDR3 is built from 13 residues. V was shortened by 0 bases and J by 6 bases, with 7 bases between the two germline ends. The V gene's germline CDR1 is SGHTA and CDR2 FQGTGA. The DNA for the CDR3 is TGTGCCAGCAGCTTAACGGAGCGGGATACGCAGTATTTT. It is translated as CASSLTERDTQYF.

This chain connects TRBV9 to TRBJ1-2, with D hard to call. Trimming removed 0 bases from V and 2 bases from J, with 5 bases in between. The V gene's germline CDR1 is SGDLS and CDR2 YYNGEE. The CDR3 contains 13 residues. CDR3 protein: CASSVAQNYGYTF. CDR3 nucleotides: TGTGCCAGCAGCGTAGCCCAGAACTATGGCTACACCTTC.

This sequence joins TRBV7-3 and TRBJ2-3; D tentatively reads TRBD1 or TRBD2 (5 bases each). CDR3 length equals 14 residues. Germline V gene sequence: CDR1 SGHTA, CDR2 FQGTGA. Deletions cut 4 bases from V and 2 bases from J, with 10 bases between. This CDR3 reads CASSSGTYTDTQYF. In nucleotides, the CDR3 is TGTGCCAGCAGCTCAGGGACGTACACAGATACGCAGTATTTT.

Regarding this clone: This sample also contains other DNA sequences that code for the same CDR3. This chain connects TRBV7-9 to TRBJ2-7; no definite D call. The V gene lost 2 bases and the J gene lost 3 bases, with 8 bases spanning the gap. Germline loops: CDR1 SEHNR, CDR2 FQNEAQ (reference sequence). The CDR3 contains 13 residues. The CDR3 sequence: CASSLSRSYEQYF. CDR3 in DNA: TGTGCCAGCAGCTTAAGCAGGAGCTACGAGCAGTACTTC.

The chain couples TRBV27 to TRBJ2-3; 12 bases are a match to TRBD2. There are 17 residues in the CDR3. V trimming: 5 bases; J trimming: 2 bases; junction bases outside the gene matches: 8. Germline CDR1 is MNHEY and CDR2 is SMNVEV (reference sequence). For the CDR3, the DNA is TGTGCCAGCAGTATCCCGGGACTAGCGGGCCTCACAGATACGCAGTATTTT. This encodes CASSIPGLAGLTDTQYF.